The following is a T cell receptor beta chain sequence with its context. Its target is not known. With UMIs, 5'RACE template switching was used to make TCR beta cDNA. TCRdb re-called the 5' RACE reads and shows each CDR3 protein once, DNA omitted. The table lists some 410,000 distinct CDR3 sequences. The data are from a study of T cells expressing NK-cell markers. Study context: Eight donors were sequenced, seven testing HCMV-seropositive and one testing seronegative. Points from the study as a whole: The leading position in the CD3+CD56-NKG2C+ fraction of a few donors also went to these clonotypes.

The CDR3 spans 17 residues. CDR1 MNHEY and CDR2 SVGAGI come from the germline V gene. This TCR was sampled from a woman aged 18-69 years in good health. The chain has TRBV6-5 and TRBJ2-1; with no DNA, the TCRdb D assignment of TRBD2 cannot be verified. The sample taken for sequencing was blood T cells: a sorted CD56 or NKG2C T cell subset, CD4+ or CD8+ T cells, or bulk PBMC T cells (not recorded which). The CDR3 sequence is CASSYSIQTSGHNEQFF.